The 26 T cell receptor beta chains below were found in one sample sequenced in a study of control samples from healthy donors and cancer patients. Here immunoSEQ multiplex PCR was the method, and the copy in TCRdb shows in-frame clones only, minus some. The table has about 83,000 clones, roughly 89% seen once. Input material: blood. The receptors here all came from a man younger than 40 in good health.

V gene TRBV27 combines with J gene TRBJ1-6; D gene uncertain. V lost 8 bases and J 9 bases, leaving 14 bases between the germline ends. CDR3 size: 13 residues. Germline assignment: CDR1 MNHEY and CDR2 SMNVEV (reference sequence). CDR3 region: CASSGLSGSPLHF. Written as DNA, the CDR3 is TGTGCCAGCTCCGGTCTTTCAGGTTCACCCCTCCACTTT.

The CDR3 DNA follows: TGTGCCATCAAAGGGACGGTCAATCAGCCCCAGCATTTT. Protein: CAIKGTVNQPQHF. This chain joins TRBV10-3 and TRBJ1-5; a possible D gene is TRBD1 (5 bases). Germline V gene data show CDR1 as ENHRY and CDR2 as SYGVKD. This CDR3 contains 13 residues. V gave up 7 bases and J gave up 3 bases, with 10 bases separating them.

In its sample, this clone was seen once. The CDR3 region has the DNA TGTGCCAGCAGTTTTAGAAGGACAGGGGCTCAAGAGACCCAGTACTTC. Its translation is CASSFRRTGAQETQYF. The rearrangement links TRBV28 to TRBJ2-5; 9 bases match TRBD1. The CDR3 has 16 amino acids. Trimming took 3 bases from V and 2 from J; bases not matched to a gene: 7. Germline loops: CDR1 MDHEN, CDR2 SYDVKM.

The J gene is TRBJ1-6, the V gene TRBV5-1, with D perhaps TRBD1 (6 bases). The CDR3 runs to 15 residues. Germline loops: CDR1 SGHRS, CDR2 YFSETQ. Trimming took off 0 bases at V and 10 bases at J, with 14 bases between the two ends. The CDR3 loop is CASSLATGQGSPLHF. The CDR3 nucleotides are TGCGCCAGCAGCTTGGCCACAGGGCAAGGGTCACCCCTCCACTTT.

The chain links TRBV6-1 to TRBJ1-1; D is perhaps TRBD1 (6 bases). V was clipped by 3 bases and J by 1 base, with 24 bases between them. This CDR3 is 19 amino acids long. Germline values: CDR1 MNHNS, CDR2 SASEGT. Written as DNA, the CDR3 is TGTGCCAGCAGTGACCCCCGGGACATATATGCAGCAGCGAACACTGAAGCTTTCTTT. Its translation: CASSDPRDIYAAANTEAFF.

V and J are TRBV12-3 or TRBV12-4 and TRBJ2-5; D uncertain. The CDR3 contains 11 residues. Trimming removed 7 bases from V and 5 bases from J, with 8 bases in between. The CDR3 nucleotides are TGTGCCAGCACCCTAGGGGAGACCCAGTACTTC. Protein product: CASTLGETQYF.

Written as DNA, the CDR3 is TGTGCCAGCAGCTTCAGGACTAGCGGGGGCCTTAGCTCCTACGAGCAGTACTTC. Protein product: CASSFRTSGGLSSYEQYF. The J gene is TRBJ2-7, the V gene TRBV7-2; 13 bases map to TRBD2. Germline trimming cut 3 bases from V and 0 bases from J; bases unmatched to any gene: 8. This CDR3 is 18 amino acids long. Germline CDR1 reads SGHTA; CDR2 reads FQGNSA.

This chain uses TRBV18 with TRBJ2-2; D is undetermined. V lost 4 bases and J lost 6, with 24 bases in between. Germline V lookup: CDR1 KGHSH, CDR2 LQKENI. The CDR3 totals 18 residues. The DNA for the CDR3 is TGTGCCAGCTCACTAGGACGAAAAGGGCAGACCGACTCCGGGGAGCTGTTTTTT. This encodes CASSLGRKGQTDSGELFF.

The chain uses TRBV4-1 and TRBJ1-1, with D tentatively TRBD1 (5 bases). CDR1 MGHRA and CDR2 YSYEKL come from the germline V gene. The CDR3 loop spans 16 amino acids. V lost 4 bases and J lost 7, with 22 bases in between. The CDR3 region has the DNA TGCGCCAGCAGCCCCCACCCTACGGCACAAGGGGATGAAGCTTTCTTT. This sequence encodes CASSPHPTAQGDEAFF.

This clone has just a few counts. The rearrangement joins TRBV13 to TRBJ1-1, with 7 nucleotides matching TRBD1. The CDR3 contains 14 residues. Germline V CDR1 and CDR2: PRHDT, FYEKMQ (reference sequence). V was clipped by 6 bases and J by 12 bases; unmatched bases: 16. In nucleotides, the CDR3 is TGTGCCAGCAGGGAGCAGGGGGAAGGCTCGGGGCCTTTCTTT. Protein product: CASREQGEGSGPFF.

This clone has a single count. The chain is built from TRBV4-2 and TRBJ1-3; D unclear. The V end lost 3 bases, the J end lost 1 base, and 1 base lay between the germline ends. The CDR3 extends over 12 amino acids. Germline V lookup: CDR1 LGHNA, CDR2 YNFKEQ. The chain's CDR3 is CASSQSGNTIYF. The CDR3 coding sequence is TGTGCCAGCAGCCAGTCTGGAAACACCATATATTTT.

Only one count was recorded for this clone. The chain is built from TRBV7-9 and TRBJ2-4; TRBD1 aligns across 7 bases. V dropped 6 bases and J dropped 0; count of bases not matched to a gene: 2. This CDR3 region has 14 residues. Germline-derived CDR1 and CDR2 are SEHNR and FQNEAQ (reference sequence). The CDR3 DNA sequence: TGTGCCAGCAGTACAGGGGTAGCCAAAAACATTCAGTACTTC. This translates into CASSTGVAKNIQYF.

The chain uses TRBV18 and TRBJ2-3, with D maybe TRBD1 (6 bases). The CDR3 contains 15 residues. CDR1 KGHSH and CDR2 LQKENI come from the germline V gene. V lost 0 bases to trimming and J lost 5 bases, with 12 bases between them. CDR3 residues: CASSPPGGAGDTQYF. The CDR3 DNA is TGTGCCAGCTCACCACCTGGGGGCGCGGGAGATACGCAGTATTTT.

This chain links TRBV28 with TRBJ1-2; the match to TRBD1 covers 8 bases. The J segment lost 4 bases and the V segment lost 3 bases, leaving 4 bases of the junction unmatched. In germline, CDR1 is MDHEN, CDR2 SYDVKM. This CDR3 has 14 amino acids. In DNA, the CDR3 is TGTGCCAGCAGTTTCCGACAGGGGAGCTATGGCTACACCTTC. This sequence encodes CASSFRQGSYGYTF.

The chain has TRBV7-9 and TRBJ2-5; D gene ambiguous. V was trimmed by 5 bases and J by 7 bases, leaving 20 bases between them. The CDR3 loop spans 15 amino acids. In germline, CDR1 is SEHNR, CDR2 FQNEAQ (reference sequence). The CDR3 DNA sequence: TGTGCCAGCAGCAAAGTCGACCGTAGGTTGAGGACCCAGTACTTC. This codes for CASSKVDRRLRTQYF.

The rearrangement joins TRBV19 to TRBJ1-4, with TRBD1 matching 11 bases. Germline V gene sequence: CDR1 LNHDA, CDR2 SQIVND (reference sequence). The CDR3 loop spans 17 amino acids. Trimming at V came to 5 bases and at J to 4 bases, leaving 9 bases not matched to a gene. The CDR3 coding sequence is TGTGCCAGTAGTGCCCGGACAGGGGGCGCCGGTAATGAAAAACTGTTTTTT. Protein: CASSARTGGAGNEKLFF.

The chain recombines TRBV5-1 with TRBJ1-2; no clear D gene. The CDR3 length is 13 residues. Germline V gives CDR1 SGHRS, CDR2 YFSETQ. V lost 5 bases and J 6 bases, leaving 14 bases between the germline ends. In DNA form, the CDR3 reads TGCGCCAGCAGGCCAGCGGGCGGCAATGGCTACACCTTC. Translation gives CASRPAGGNGYTF.

The CDR3 nucleotides are TGTGCCAGCAGCGTAGTCCCTGAGGGCACCGGGGAGCTGTTTTTT. Protein sequence: CASSVVPEGTGELFF. The chain is built from TRBV9 and TRBJ2-2; D may be TRBD2 (5 bases). Germline values: CDR1 SGDLS, CDR2 YYNGEE. The germline V and J ends were trimmed by 0 bases and 4 bases, with 10 bases remaining between them. The CDR3 totals 15 residues. Using reference TRBV9 and TRBJ2-2 for the parts outside the CDR3, the full variable domain is DSGVTQTPKHLITATGQRVTLRCSPRSGDLSVYWYQQSLDQGLQFLIQYYNGEERAKGNILERFSAQQFPDLHSELNLSSLELGDSALYFCASSVVPEGTGELFFGEGSRLTVL.

This chain links TRBV3-1 (or the pseudogene TRBV3-2) with TRBJ2-1; D gene unclear. Germline V CDR1 and CDR2: LGHDT, YNNKEL (reference sequence). The CDR3 has 13 residues. V lost 1 base and J lost 10, with 11 bases in between. In nucleotides, the CDR3 is TGTGCCAGCAGCCAAGTCGCGTTCAGAGAGCAGTTCTTC. Its protein product is CASSQVAFREQFF.

The gene calls are TRBV5-1 and TRBJ1-6; D is possibly TRBD1 (5 bases). Germline lookup yields CDR1 SGHRS and CDR2 YFSETQ. This CDR3 spans 16 amino acids. Trimming took 0 bases from V and 2 from J, leaving 9 bases between them. The CDR3 sequence: CASSLDGGTYNSPLHF. The CDR3 region has the DNA TGCGCCAGCAGCTTGGACGGGGGGACCTATAATTCACCCCTCCACTTT.

The chain joins TRBV5-6 to TRBJ2-2; D gene unclear. The V gene lost 3 bases and the J gene lost 5 bases, with 8 bases spanning the gap. The CDR3 runs to 13 residues. Looked up from germline, CDR1 is SGHDT and CDR2 is YYEEEE. The CDR3, as DNA: TGTGCCAGCAGCTGGAAGGTTACCGGGGAGCTGTTTTTT. Translated: CASSWKVTGELFF.

This clone was found once. The rearrangement joins TRBV10-3 to TRBJ2-1, with D possibly matching TRBD1 (5 bases). The CDR3 sequence is 19 residues long. Germline CDR1 reads ENHRY; CDR2 reads SYGVKD. The ends were cut back, 5 bases at V and 4 bases at J, with 27 bases in the middle. CDR3 nucleotide sequence: TGTGCCATCAGTCCCACCTCAACAAATAGTGAAGGGGATTACAATGAGCAGTTCTTC. This translates into CAISPTSTNSEGDYNEQFF.

The sample holds one count of this clone. This chain joins TRBV4-2 and TRBJ2-1, with TRBD2 identical over 16 bases. CDR3 size: 17 residues. Germline trimming cut 0 bases from V and 12 bases from J; bases unmatched to any gene: 8. The V gene's germline CDR1 is LGHNA and CDR2 YNFKEQ. The chain's CDR3 is CASSQDEGTSGGASQFF. The DNA of the CDR3 is TGTGCCAGCAGCCAAGATGAAGGGACTAGCGGGGGGGCTTCGCAGTTCTTC.

A single count supports this clone. V and J are TRBV5-6 and TRBJ2-3, with D tentatively TRBD2 (7 bases). Germline lookup yields CDR1 SGHDT and CDR2 YYEEEE. V lost 5 bases, J lost 6 bases, and 13 bases lay in between. This CDR3 spans 13 amino acids. The CDR3 region is CASRWGGQDTQYF. CDR3 DNA sequence: TGTGCCAGCAGATGGGGGGGCCAGGATACGCAGTATTTT.

The chain is built from TRBV29-1 and TRBJ2-7; 8 bases line up with TRBD1. This CDR3 contains 14 residues. Germline V lookup: CDR1 SQVTM, CDR2 ANQGSEA. The junction had 11 bases not matched to a gene; V was cut back by 5 bases and J by 5 bases. The CDR3 sequence is CSVTPPETGDEQYF. The CDR3 coding sequence is TGCAGCGTTACGCCACCCGAGACAGGGGACGAGCAGTACTTC.

The chain uses TRBV3-1 (or the pseudogene TRBV3-2) and TRBJ2-1, with D unclear. Germline lookup yields CDR1 LGHDT and CDR2 YNNKEL (reference sequence). The length of the CDR3 is 12 residues. V shed 4 bases and J shed 5 bases, with 6 bases lying between them. The CDR3 protein is CASSPGHNEQFF. CDR3 DNA: TGTGCCAGCAGCCCTGGACACAATGAGCAGTTCTTC.